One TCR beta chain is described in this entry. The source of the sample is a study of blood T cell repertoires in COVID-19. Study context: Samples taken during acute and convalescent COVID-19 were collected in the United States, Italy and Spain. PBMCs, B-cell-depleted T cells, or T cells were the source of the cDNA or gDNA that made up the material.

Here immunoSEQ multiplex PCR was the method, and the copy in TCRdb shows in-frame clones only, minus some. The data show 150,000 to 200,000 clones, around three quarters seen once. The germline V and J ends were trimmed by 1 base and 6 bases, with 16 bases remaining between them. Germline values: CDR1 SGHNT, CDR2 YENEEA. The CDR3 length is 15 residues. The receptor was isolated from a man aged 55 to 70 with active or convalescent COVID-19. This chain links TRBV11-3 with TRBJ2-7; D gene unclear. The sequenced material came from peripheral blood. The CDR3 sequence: CASSLGPPANREQYF. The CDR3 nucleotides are TGTGCCAGCAGCTTAGGCCCTCCTGCTAACCGCGAGCAGTACTTC.